This TCR beta chain was recovered during a study of T cell responses to AZD1222 COVID-19 vaccine. Study at large: Second-dose timings of about 4 or about 12 weeks were pooled.

Trimming removed 0 bases from V and 5 bases from J, with 11 bases in between. There are 15 residues in the CDR3. Germline V gene sequence: CDR1 LGHNT, CDR2 FRNRAP. Sequencing used immunoSEQ multiplex PCR; TCRdb keeps in-frame clones, though not all of them. The data contain about 130,000 clones, 75% to 90% of them seen just once; the ten biggest clones take up 8%. Findings and limits, study-wide: Vaccine-associated CD4 TCRs spanned spike, dominant at 160-218 and 743-854. Two doses of AZD1222 preceded a rise in Spike-specific TCR breadth and depth. Close to half of spike-specific TCRs reportedly recognize unmutated variant regions.

Concerning this clone itself: The antigen is not known.

This sequence joins TRBV12-5 and TRBJ2-1; D remains unclear. The TCR was taken from an adult in good health. Source: peripheral blood, taken on day 0 of AZD1222 vaccination. In DNA, the CDR3 is TGTGCTAGTGGTTTGGTATTGCCAGGAGACAATGAGCAGTTCTTC. Its protein product is CASGLVLPGDNEQFF.